The 25 T cell receptor beta chains in this list originate from one sample, sequenced in a study of T-cell memory formation after mild COVID-19. Each CDR3 protein gets one entry after TCRdb re-called the 5' RACE reads with MiXCR. The table shows over 300,000 distinct CDR3 sequences, with under 25% occurring only once. The sequenced material came from PBMCs or a T cell subset sorted from them (not recorded which). The receptors stem from a man in his late teens or twenties who had mild COVID-19 (a few samples of this study predate the infection). Cell type and time point are not known.

This clonotype appeared a few times. This chain joins TRBV6-2 or TRBV6-3 and TRBJ2-5; D not resolved. Germline V gives CDR1 MNHEY, CDR2 SVGEGT. V was clipped by 1 base and J by 1 base, with 10 bases between them. This CDR3 comprises 15 residues. As DNA, the CDR3 is TGTGCCAGCAGTTACTGGCGCGAGGCCCAAGAGACCCAGTACTTC. Protein sequence: CASSYWREAQETQYF.

DNA of the CDR3: TGTGCCAGCACCTATAGGGAGGCGGGGAGGCAGTATTTT. It is translated as CASTYREAGRQYF. The V and J genes are TRBV25-1 and TRBJ2-3; a weak D match, TRBD2 (6 bases). In germline, CDR1 is MGHDK, CDR2 SYGVNS. This CDR3 is 13 amino acids long. V lost 7 bases and J 11 bases, leaving 19 bases between the germline ends.

This chain links TRBV10-3 with TRBJ2-1; the D is unclear. Germline V gene data show CDR1 as ENHRY and CDR2 as SYGVKD. Trimming removed 0 bases from V and 9 bases from J, with 12 bases in between. CDR3 size: 14 residues. The CDR3 DNA reads TGTGCCATCAGTGAGTCTGGCGTCCAAAGTGAGCAGTTCTTC. This sequence encodes CAISESGVQSEQFF.

V gene TRBV7-2 combines with J gene TRBJ1-1; D unresolved. The CDR3 is made up of 12 amino acids. Germline CDR1 is SGHTA and CDR2 is FQGNSA. V gave up 1 base and J gave up 3 bases, with 3 bases separating them. CDR3 nucleotides: TGTGCCAGCAGCTTAGAGGACACTGAAGCTTTCTTT. This gives the protein CASSLEDTEAFF. Based on the CDR3 plus reference TRBV7-2 and TRBJ1-1, the full variable domain is GAGVSQSPSNKVTEKGKDVELRCDPISGHTALYWYRQSLGQGLEFLIYFQGNSAPDKSGLPSDRFSAERTGGSVSTLTIQRTQQEDSAVYLCASSLEDTEAFFGQGTRLTVV.

Only a few counts were recorded for this clonotype. The chain employs TRBV6-1 and TRBJ1-6, with 7 bases identical to TRBD1. Germline CDR1 MNHNS, CDR2 SASEGT. The CDR3 has 17 residues. V shed 1 base, J shed 10 bases, and the junction held 13 bases outside the gene matches. In DNA form, the CDR3 reads TGTGCCAGCAGTGAAGTTTGGACAGGCAAGGCGGAGTCACCCCTCCACTTT. As protein: CASSEVWTGKAESPLHF.

This clonotype was seen only once. The chain couples TRBV13 to TRBJ2-3; D perhaps matches TRBD2 (5 bases). Trimming cost V 5 bases and J 8 bases, with 11 bases left between them. This CDR3 spans 12 amino acids. Germline V lookup: CDR1 PRHDT, CDR2 FYEKMQ (reference sequence). This CDR3 reads CASSPKAGTQYF. For the CDR3, the DNA is TGTGCCAGCAGCCCCAAGGCGGGTACGCAGTATTTT.

The rearrangement links TRBV9 to TRBJ1-6, with TRBD1 identical over 8 bases. Germline trimming cut 6 bases from V and 10 bases from J; bases unmatched to any gene: 12. CDR3 length: 15 amino acids. Germline lookup yields CDR1 SGDLS and CDR2 YYNGEE. CDR3 nucleotides: TGTGCCAGCAACGCAGGGGGCGCAGGCAACTCACCCCTCCACTTT. This gives the protein CASNAGGAGNSPLHF. Full variable domain (remainder filled in from reference TRBV9 and TRBJ1-6): DSGVTQTPKHLITATGQRVTLRCSPRSGDLSVYWYQQSLDQGLQFLIQYYNGEERAKGNILERFSAQQFPDLHSELNLSSLELGDSALYFCASNAGGAGNSPLHFGNGTRLTVT.

J is TRBJ2-3 and V is TRBV20-1, with D possibly called TRBD1 or TRBD2 (5 bases each). Trimming removed 0 bases at V and 1 base at J, with 11 bases between. The CDR3 is 15 amino acids. Germline V gene sequence: CDR1 DFQATT, CDR2 SNEGSKA (reference sequence). The CDR3, as DNA: TGCAGTGCTAGAGACGGGGACCACCGCACAGATACGCAGTATTTT. Translation gives CSARDGDHRTDTQYF.

This chain connects TRBV4-1 to TRBJ2-1, with 7 bases that match TRBD2. The trim removed 1 base at V and 8 bases at J, leaving 14 bases unmatched. There are 17 residues in the CDR3. Germline V gene sequence: CDR1 MGHRA, CDR2 YSYEKL. The CDR3 reads CASSQVGSTSLVDEQFF. CDR3 bases: TGCGCCAGCAGCCAAGTCGGGTCGACTAGCTTGGTCGATGAGCAGTTCTTC.

There are a few counts of this clonotype. This sequence joins TRBV29-1 and TRBJ1-5; tentatively, D is TRBD1 (5 bases). CDR1 is SQVTM and CDR2 is ANQGSEA in the germline V gene. The V end lost 7 bases, the J end lost 0 bases, and 13 bases lay between the germline ends. This CDR3 is built from 14 residues. CDR3 in DNA: TGCAGCGCTGAGATACAGGATAGCAATCAGCCCCAGCATTTT. Amino acid sequence: CSAEIQDSNQPQHF.

This chain links TRBV7-2 with TRBJ1-1, with D perhaps TRBD1 (6 bases). The CDR3 is 14 amino acids. V was trimmed by 7 bases and J by 0 bases, leaving 12 bases between them. CDR1 is SGHTA and CDR2 is FQGNSA in the germline V gene. In nucleotides, the CDR3 is TGTGCCAGCAACTACAGGGTTATGAACACTGAAGCTTTCTTT. This translates into CASNYRVMNTEAFF. Drawing the rest from reference TRBV7-2 and TRBJ1-1, the complete variable domain is GAGVSQSPSNKVTEKGKDVELRCDPISGHTALYWYRQSLGQGLEFLIYFQGNSAPDKSGLPSDRFSAERTGGSVSTLTIQRTQQEDSAVYLCASNYRVMNTEAFFGQGTRLTVV.

This clonotype was observed a handful of times. J is TRBJ2-3 and V is TRBV7-2; possible D gene TRBD2, 7 bases. Germline CDR1 SGHTA, CDR2 FQGNSA. The CDR3 runs to 15 residues. Trimming shortened V by 5 bases and J by 5 bases, and 17 bases separated the two germline ends. Here the CDR3 reads CASSKMGGPQDTQYF. The CDR3 DNA reads as TGTGCCAGCAGCAAGATGGGGGGGCCTCAAGATACGCAGTATTTT.

This chain connects TRBV3-1 to TRBJ2-1; TRBD2 agrees at 7 bases. The V and J ends lost 1 base and 9 bases, in that order; junction bases with no gene match: 12. The CDR3 has 16 residues. Per germline, CDR1 LGHDT and CDR2 YNNKEL (reference sequence). CDR3 in amino acids: CASSQGAIGLDGEQFF. The CDR3 nucleotides are TGTGCCAGCAGCCAAGGAGCGATAGGACTAGACGGTGAGCAGTTCTTC.

The chain employs TRBV18 and TRBJ2-7; TRBD1 agrees at 9 bases. Germline CDR1 is KGHSH and CDR2 is LQKENI. The V and J ends lost 6 bases and 2 bases, in that order; junction bases with no gene match: 8. CDR3 length: 15 amino acids. The CDR3 protein is CASSYTGGGAYEQYV. For the CDR3, the DNA is TGTGCCAGCTCCTACACAGGGGGCGGCGCCTACGAGCAGTACGTC.

This clonotype was found many times. The chain couples TRBV4-2 to TRBJ2-1, with 8 bases matching TRBD2. The CDR3 runs to 16 residues. Germline CDR1 is LGHNA and CDR2 is YNFKEQ. The trim removed 0 bases at V and 9 bases at J, leaving 10 bases unmatched. The CDR3 protein is CASSQDIGGGQLEQFF. The CDR3 DNA sequence: TGTGCCAGCAGCCAAGATATCGGGGGGGGGCAACTTGAGCAGTTCTTC.

This chain connects TRBV4-3 to TRBJ2-2; TRBD2 aligns across 7 bases. The CDR3 runs to 16 residues. With V trimmed by 3 bases and J by 2 bases, 6 bases remained unmatched. From germline, CDR1 is LGHNA and CDR2 YSLEER. The CDR3 DNA is TGCGCCAGCAGCCACTTAGCGGGTTCCAACACCGGGGAGCTGTTTTTT. It codes for CASSHLAGSNTGELFF.

The chain couples TRBV6-5 to TRBJ2-1; D may be TRBD2 (6 bases). Germline CDR1 is MNHEY and CDR2 is SVGAGI. Deletions cut 2 bases from V and 3 bases from J, with 11 bases between. CDR3 length: 15 amino acids. The CDR3: CASSYAGLGYNEQFF. In DNA form, the CDR3 reads TGTGCCAGCAGTTACGCGGGGTTGGGCTACAATGAGCAGTTCTTC.

This clonotype has more than one count but fewer than ten. The chain couples TRBV7-9 to TRBJ1-6, with D possibly being TRBD1 (6 bases). Trimming removed 5 bases at V and 6 bases at J, with 8 bases between. The CDR3 consists of 13 residues. CDR1 is SEHNR and CDR2 is FQNEAQ in the germline V gene (reference sequence). The CDR3 loop reads CASSKGGNSPLHF. CDR3 sequence (DNA): TGTGCCAGCAGCAAGGGGGGTAATTCACCCCTCCACTTT. Full variable domain (rest looked up from reference TRBV7-9 and TRBJ1-6): DTGVSQNPRHKITKRGQNVTFRCDPISEHNRLYWYRQTLGQGPEFLTYFQNEAQLEKSRLLSDRFSAERPKGSFSTLEIQRTEQGDSAMYLCASSKGGNSPLHFGNGTRLTVT.

The chain recombines TRBV5-1 with TRBJ2-2, with TRBD1 matching over 8 bases. CDR1 is SGHRS and CDR2 is YFSETQ in the germline V gene. This CDR3 is built from 15 residues. Trimming removed 4 bases from V and 5 bases from J; junction bases left unmatched: 7. CDR3 DNA: TGCGCCAGCAGCCGAGGACAGGGCTGGACCGGGGAGCTGTTTTTT. Its translation is CASSRGQGWTGELFF.

This clonotype appeared many times. This sequence joins TRBV6-2 or TRBV6-3 and TRBJ2-5, with TRBD2 as a possible D gene (5 bases). This CDR3 contains 12 residues. V was pared by 6 bases and J by 5 bases, with 10 bases between. The V gene's germline CDR1 is MNHEY and CDR2 SVGEGT. CDR3 amino acids: CASSPGLETQYF. The CDR3 coding sequence is TGTGCCAGCAGCCCCGGACTGGAGACCCAGTACTTC.

The chain links TRBV6-6 to TRBJ1-5; D is unclear. The CDR3 length is 15 residues. The V and J ends lost 7 bases and 0 bases respectively, with 13 bases between them. CDR1 and CDR2 from the germline V gene are MNHNY and SVGAGI (reference sequence). CDR3 residues: CASTPDGGSNQPQHF. In nucleotides, the CDR3 is TGTGCCAGCACTCCCGACGGAGGTAGCAATCAGCCCCAGCATTTT.

This clonotype was picked up one time. This chain connects TRBV7-9 to TRBJ1-6; TRBD1 is a possible D gene (5 bases). Trimming took off 9 bases at V and 7 bases at J, with 22 bases between the two ends. Looked up from germline, CDR1 is SEHNR and CDR2 is FQNEAQ (reference sequence). The CDR3 spans 16 residues. The CDR3 loop is CASRSGTSEGNSPLHF. The CDR3 bases are TGTGCCAGTAGGTCGGGGACCTCAGAGGGGAATTCACCCCTCCACTTT.

Regarding this clonotype: An end of the junction does not agree with germline; a read error may underlie this. The rearrangement links TRBV7-7 to TRBJ2-5, with 7 bases that match TRBD2. Germline lookup yields CDR1 SSHAT and CDR2 FNYEAQ (reference sequence). This CDR3 has 13 residues. The DNA of the CDR3 is TGTGCTAGCAGCGGGGAGGGCCAAGAGACCCAGTACTTC. Translating gives CASSGEGQETQYF.

This clonotype turned up a few times. The V and J genes are TRBV9 and TRBJ2-7; D is perhaps TRBD2 (6 bases). Germline V gene lookup returns CDR1 SGDLS and CDR2 YYNGEE. The CDR3 loop spans 14 amino acids. The germline V and J ends were trimmed by 4 bases and 2 bases, with 13 bases remaining between them. CDR3 in amino acids: CASSPSRGTYEQYF. The CDR3 DNA follows: TGTGCCAGCAGCCCAAGTCGGGGGACCTACGAGCAGTACTTC.

This clonotype has just a few counts. The rearrangement uses TRBV6-2 or TRBV6-3 and TRBJ1-5; no reliable D call. This CDR3 spans 14 amino acids. CDR1 and CDR2 from the germline V gene are MNHEY and SVGEGT. The ends were cut back, 4 bases at V and 2 bases at J, with 9 bases in the middle. CDR3 nucleotides: TGTGCCAGCAGTTTACATAGCGGCAATCAGCCCCAGCATTTT. Translating gives CASSLHSGNQPQHF.